These T cell receptor beta chains were read from a single sample in a study of cytomegalovirus exposure and HLA in healthy donors. Only in-frame clones appear in the TCRdb table, and some are missing; sequencing was by immunoSEQ multiplex PCR. This repertoire shows 210,000 or so clones, 70% to 90% found once; its top ten account for about 2.7%. Sequences were obtained from PBMCs. These receptors all stem from a woman younger than 30 in good health and CMV-seronegative. CDR3s leave out the opening cysteine and the closing phenylalanine or tryptophan.

v_gene,j_gene,CDR3aa
TRBV29-1,TRBJ2-7,SVTGLAGGEQY
TRBV28,TRBJ2-1,ASSRRPKRDEQF
TRBV19,TRBJ1-1,ASRAGNTEAF
TRBV28,TRBJ1-5,ASSFLGPGGNQPQH
TRBV9,TRBJ2-7,ASSSPGISYEQY
TRBV19,TRBJ2-3,ASNVREPTTDTQY
TRBV27,TRBJ1-1,ASSLRQLNTEAF
TRBV7-2,TRBJ2-7,ASSQRRGEFSSYEQY
TRBV25-1,TRBJ1-2,ASRKNSGNYGYT
TRBV28,TRBJ2-7,ASSYRTGSSYEQY
TRBV2,TRBJ1-2,ASTGGQGFGYT
TRBV27,TRBJ1-5,ASSSDTGQPQH
TRBV27,TRBJ2-1,ATMDPASGPNEQF
TRBV16,TRBJ2-6,ASSQSVGAGSGANVLT
TRBV6-1,TRBJ2-2,ASTPGTSGTGELF
TRBV4-3,TRBJ1-2,ASSQGQGNPGGYGYT
TRBV27,TRBJ2-1,ASKRQRDRSSYNEQF
TRBV6-1,TRBJ1-5,ASRELTTGGINQPQH
TRBV6-5,TRBJ1-5,ASSAGLNQPQH
TRBV5-1,TRBJ2-1,ASSSRGREQF
TRBV19,TRBJ1-5,ASSKYFSGQGHQPQH
TRBV28,TRBJ2-4,ASASGTGDY
TRBV27,TRBJ2-3,ASSLLGLTGGGRTDTQY
TRBV28,TRBJ2-7,ASSPRQVHEQY
TRBV7-8,TRBJ2-5,ASSKGTGGQETQY
TRBV25-1,TRBJ2-3,ASSESTDYTDTQY
TRBV5-6,TRBJ2-7,ASSRLDDRTYEQY
TRBV5-4,TRBJ2-5,ASSLGQRQETQY
TRBV27,TRBJ1-5,ASSTTGNNQPQH
TRBV5-1,TRBJ1-2,ASSQRPGAFSGYT
TRBV5-1,TRBJ2-1,ASSLVVSAGETYNEQF
TRBV19,TRBJ2-1,ASSIDGSSYNEQF
TRBV11-2,TRBJ2-7,ASSLRDSHALSYEQY
TRBV15,TRBJ2-7,ATSRQGTRAEQY
TRBV28,TRBJ1-2,ASSPGQGGYT
TRBV13,TRBJ2-2,ASSTYRGRNTGELF
TRBV6-6,TRBJ2-7,ASSYSADYQSFEQY
TRBV19,TRBJ2-5,ASSTLTGEETQY
TRBV10-3,TRBJ2-1,ATDRGLSYNEQF
TRBV9,TRBJ2-3,ASSTTSGTDTQY